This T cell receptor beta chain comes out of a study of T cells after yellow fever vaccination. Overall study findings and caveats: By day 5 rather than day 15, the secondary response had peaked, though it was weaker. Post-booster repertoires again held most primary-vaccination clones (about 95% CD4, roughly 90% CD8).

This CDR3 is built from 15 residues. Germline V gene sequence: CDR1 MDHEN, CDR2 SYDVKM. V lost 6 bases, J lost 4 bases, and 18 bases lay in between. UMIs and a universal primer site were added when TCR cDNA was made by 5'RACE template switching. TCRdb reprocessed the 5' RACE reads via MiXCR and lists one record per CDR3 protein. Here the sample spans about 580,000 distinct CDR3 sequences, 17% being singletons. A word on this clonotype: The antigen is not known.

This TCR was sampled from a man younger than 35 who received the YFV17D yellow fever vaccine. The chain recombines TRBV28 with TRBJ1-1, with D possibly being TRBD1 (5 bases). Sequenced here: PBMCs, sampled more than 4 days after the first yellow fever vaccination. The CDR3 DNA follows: TGTGCCAGCAGAACTACGGGGGGGTTGGTCACTGAAGCTTTCTTT. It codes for CASRTTGGLVTEAFF.